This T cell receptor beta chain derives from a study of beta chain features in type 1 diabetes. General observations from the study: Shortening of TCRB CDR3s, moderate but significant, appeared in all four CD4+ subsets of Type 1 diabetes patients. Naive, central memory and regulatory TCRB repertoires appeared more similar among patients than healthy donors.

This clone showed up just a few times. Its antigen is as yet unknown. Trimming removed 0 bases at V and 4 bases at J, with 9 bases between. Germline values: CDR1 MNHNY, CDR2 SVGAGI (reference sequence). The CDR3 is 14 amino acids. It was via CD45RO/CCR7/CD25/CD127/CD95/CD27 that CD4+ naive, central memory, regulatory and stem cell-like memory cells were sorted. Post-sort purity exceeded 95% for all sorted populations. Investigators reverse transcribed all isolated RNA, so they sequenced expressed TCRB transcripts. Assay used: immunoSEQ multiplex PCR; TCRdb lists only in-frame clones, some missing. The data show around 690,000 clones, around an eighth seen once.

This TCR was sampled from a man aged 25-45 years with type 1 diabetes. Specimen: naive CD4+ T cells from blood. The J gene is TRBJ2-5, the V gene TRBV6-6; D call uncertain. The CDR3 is CASSYSGGGETQYF. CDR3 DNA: TGTGCCAGCAGTTACTCGGGTGGCGGAGAGACCCAGTACTTC.